A selection of T cell receptor beta chains follows, all from one sample in a study of regulatory and conventional T cells in RAG deficiency. The assay was immunoSEQ multiplex PCR, and TCRdb's table has in-frame clones only and misses some. Among about 30,000 clones listed, around 90% were seen once. The sample was also linked to a second study, of regulatory T cells.

The sample was Tregs sorted from blood. The receptors were sampled from a human donor in good health. Each CDR3 is given with its conserved first and last residue. A D gene is named only where the DNA matches it firmly. Size is omitted from some rows. Given values are once, few, many or a class for expanded clones.

cdr3_nt cdr3_aa d_call j_call clone_size v_call
TGTGCCATCAGTGAACCTAGCGGGGGCTCCTACGAGCAGTACTTC CAISEPSGGSYEQYF TRBD2 TRBJ2-7 . TRBV10-3
TGTGCCAGCAGTGAAGGGTGGACTAGCGGTTACACAGATACGCAGTATTTT CASSEGWTSGYTDTQYF TRBD2 TRBJ2-3 . TRBV6-1
TGTGCCAGTACCTCGGGGGGGAAGAACACTGAAGCTTTCTTT CASTSGGKNTEAFF . TRBJ1-1 . TRBV19
TGCGCCAGCAGCTGGGCCTCGGGTTTCGGAAACACCATATATTTT CASSWASGFGNTIYF . TRBJ1-3 . TRBV5-1
TGTGCCAGCAGCTTAAGGGACAGGGTATCTGAAGCTTTCTTT CASSLRDRVSEAFF TRBD1 TRBJ1-1 . TRBV7-6
TGCAGCGTATCAGACAGGGGAAGCACAGATACGCAGTATTTT CSVSDRGSTDTQYF TRBD1 TRBJ2-3 . TRBV29-1
TGTGCCAGCAGAAGGGTGGAGAATTCACCCCTCCACTTT CASRRVENSPLHF . TRBJ1-6 . TRBV2
TGCGCCAGCAGTCGAGATAGCAATCAGCCCCAGCATTTT CASSRDSNQPQHF . TRBJ1-5 . TRBV5-1
TGTGCCTCCCGGAGGGGACTAGCGGGGGCCGGGGAGCTGTTTTTT CASRRGLAGAGELFF TRBD2 TRBJ2-2 . TRBV30
TGTGCCAGCTCACGGGGTAGCAATGAAAAACTGTTTTTT CASSRGSNEKLFF . TRBJ1-4 . TRBV18
TGTGCCAGCAGCTTGTACGGGGACACTGAAGCTTTCTTT CASSLYGDTEAFF . TRBJ1-1 . TRBV5-5
TGCAGCGTTGAAGGCGACCGTTCTAGCACAGATACGCAGTATTTT CSVEGDRSSTDTQYF . TRBJ2-3 . TRBV29-1
TGTGCCAGCAGTTTGCCGACAGGATCTGGGGCCAACGTCCTGACTTTC CASSLPTGSGANVLTF . TRBJ2-6 . TRBV27
TGTGCCAGCAGCCGTCTCCGGGCGGATGAGCAGTTCTTC CASSRLRADEQFF . TRBJ2-1 . TRBV7-2
TGTGCCAGCAGCTGGACAGGGTCCTACGAGCAGTACTTC CASSWTGSYEQYF TRBD1 TRBJ2-7 once TRBV5-4
TGTGCCAGCAGCGTTACGGGGGGCGCGAATTCACCCCTCCACTTT CASSVTGGANSPLHF . TRBJ1-6 . TRBV9
TGTGCCAGCAGCCCCGGACTAGTCCGCGATGAGCAGTTCTTC CASSPGLVRDEQFF TRBD2 TRBJ2-1 . TRBV5-4
TGTGCCAGCAGCTTAGATAGGAACACTGAAGCTTTCTTT CASSLDRNTEAFF . TRBJ1-1 . TRBV11-2
TGTGCCAGTAGTAAGGGGACACCTGAAGCTTTCTTT CASSKGTPEAFF . TRBJ1-1 . TRBV19
TGCGCCAGCAGGTCCGGGACAGGCACCGGGGAGCTGTTTTTT CASRSGTGTGELFF TRBD1 TRBJ2-2 . TRBV5-1
TGTGCCACAGGGGGCAGTGCCGGGCTCGGCGAGCAGTACTTC CATGGSAGLGEQYF TRBD1 TRBJ2-7 . TRBV6-1
TGTGCCAGCAGTCCTGGACAGCAAGAGACCCAGTACTTC CASSPGQQETQYF . TRBJ2-5 . TRBV5-4
TGTGCCAGCAGCTTAATGGCTAGCCTGTACCAAGAGACCCAGTACTTC CASSLMASLYQETQYF . TRBJ2-5 . TRBV7-9
TGTGCCAGCAGTGTAGATAGTATCAATCAGCCCCAGCATTTT CASSVDSINQPQHF . TRBJ1-5 . TRBV2
TGTGCCAGCAGCTCGGGACTAGCGGGCGTGTTCGCCTACAATGAGCAGTTCTTC CASSSGLAGVFAYNEQFF TRBD2 TRBJ2-1 . TRBV5-4
TGTGCCAGCACCCTACAGGGGTCAGAGAGTGAAAAACTGTTTTTT CASTLQGSESEKLFF TRBD1 TRBJ1-4 . TRBV2
TGCGCCAGCAGCTTGGGGGCGGCCTCCTACAATGAGCAGTTCTTC CASSLGAASYNEQFF . TRBJ2-1 . TRBV5-1
TGTGCCAGCAGCTGGATACTGACAGGGGATGATTCACCCCTCCACTTT CASSWILTGDDSPLHF TRBD1 TRBJ1-6 . TRBV7-2
TGTGCCAGCAGCGTAGTGGCTAGCGAAGTCCATGAGCAGTTCTTC CASSVVASEVHEQFF . TRBJ2-1 . TRBV9